This passage covers 30 T cell receptor beta chains from one sample sequenced in a study of cytomegalovirus exposure and HLA in healthy donors. Produced via immunoSEQ multiplex PCR; TCRdb's table is partial and in-frame only. The sample consists of around 54,000 clones, 89% of them appearing once. The sample was PBMCs. All receptors derive from a woman under 30 in good health and CMV-seropositive.

This chain uses TRBV6-5 with TRBJ1-1, with TRBD1 matching over 9 bases. CDR1 is MNHEY, CDR2 SVGAGI, per germline. With 2 bases clipped from V and 6 bases from J, the junction kept 4 bases outside the gene matches. CDR3 length equals 14 residues. CDR3 DNA: TGTGCCAGCAGTTACGCGGGACAGGGATCTGAAGCTTTCTTT. This codes for CASSYAGQGSEAFF.

The V gene is TRBV5-4, the J gene TRBJ2-6, with TRBD2 matching over 8 bases. The germline gives CDR1 SGHNT, CDR2 YYREEE (reference sequence). The CDR3 covers 18 residues. The V and J ends lost 0 bases and 0 bases, in that order; junction bases with no gene match: 5. The chain's CDR3 is CASSLESSGYSGANVLTF. In nucleotides, the CDR3 is TGTGCCAGCAGCTTGGAATCTAGCGGGTACTCTGGGGCCAACGTCCTGACTTTC.

The table lists this clone with a count of one. This CDR3 is CASSLVTSGRTGELFF. DNA for the CDR3: TGTGCCAGCAGCTTAGTCACTAGCGGAAGGACCGGGGAGCTGTTTTTT. The rearrangement joins TRBV11-3 to TRBJ2-2; 8 bases align to TRBD2. The CDR3 length is 16 residues. V dropped 1 base and J dropped 5; count of bases not matched to a gene: 6. Germline V gene sequence: CDR1 SGHNT, CDR2 YENEEA.

This clone occurred a few times. The CDR3 DNA follows: TGTGCCAGCAGAGAAGGACAGGTTACTTCACCCCTCCACTTT. Amino acids: CASREGQVTSPLHF. J is TRBJ1-6 and V is TRBV14, with TRBD1 matching 7 bases. V was pared by 6 bases and J by 9 bases, with 8 bases of the junction left unmatched. The CDR3 has 14 amino acids. Germline lookup yields CDR1 SGHDN and CDR2 FVKESK.

The V call is TRBV27, the J call TRBJ2-7; 9 nucleotides match TRBD1. Germline CDR1 MNHEY, CDR2 SMNVEV (reference sequence). This CDR3 comprises 15 residues. V was clipped by 5 bases and J by 0 bases; unmatched bases: 5. CDR3 bases: TGTGCCAGCAGTCCCTGGACAGGGGCCTCCTACGAGCAGTACTTC. It specifies CASSPWTGASYEQYF.

The chain links TRBV2 to TRBJ1-1, with 7 bases aligning to TRBD1. The V and J ends lost 0 bases and 11 bases, in that order; junction bases with no gene match: 27. There are 20 residues in the CDR3. In germline, CDR1 is SNHLY, CDR2 FYNNEI. DNA for the CDR3: TGTGCCAGCAGTGAAGCCCCTCCTATGCCGGGACAGAGGGCGGAAGGGCGCGCTTTCTTT. Residues: CASSEAPPMPGQRAEGRAFF.

The CDR3 reads CAISGSGTGENSPLHF. CDR3 in DNA: TGTGCCATCAGTGGCTCCGGGACAGGGGAAAATTCACCCCTCCACTTT. The chain has TRBV10-3 and TRBJ1-6; TRBD1 aligns across 10 bases. CDR1 and CDR2 (germline): ENHRY, SYGVKD. V lost 4 bases to trimming and J lost 7 bases; unmatched junction nucleotides: 7. The CDR3 is made up of 16 amino acids.

V and J are TRBV25-1 and TRBJ2-7; weak D call: TRBD1 (7 bases). Germline values: CDR1 MGHDK, CDR2 SYGVNS. The V gene lost 1 base and the J gene lost 1 base, with 20 bases spanning the gap. The CDR3 totals 18 residues. The CDR3: CASSESGGGAAYSYEQYF. For the CDR3, the DNA is TGTGCCAGCAGTGAATCTGGAGGGGGCGCCGCGTATTCCTACGAGCAGTACTTC.

This chain links TRBV6-5 with TRBJ1-1, with D hard to call. This CDR3 comprises 11 residues. The germline V gene encodes CDR1 MNHEY and CDR2 SVGAGI. The ends were cut back, 6 bases at V and 2 bases at J, with 4 bases in the middle. The CDR3 DNA sequence: TGTGCCAGCAGGGGCAACACTGAAGCTTTCTTT. It translates to CASRGNTEAFF.

This chain joins TRBV6-1 and TRBJ1-4; 9 bases are a match to TRBD1. V lost 4 bases and J lost 4; bases outside the gene matches: 4. CDR1 and CDR2 (germline): MNHNS, SASEGT. This CDR3 is 15 amino acids long. In DNA form, the CDR3 reads TGTGCCAGCAGTGTCTCGACAGGGGGTAATGAAAAACTGTTTTTT. It translates to CASSVSTGGNEKLFF.

The chain employs TRBV5-1 and TRBJ1-4; D not resolved. The CDR3 length is 14 residues. The V and J ends lost 4 bases and 1 base respectively, with 8 bases between them. CDR1 is SGHRS and CDR2 is YFSETQ in the germline V gene. CDR3 region: CASSLSKTNEKLFF. CDR3 DNA: TGCGCCAGCAGCCTATCGAAAACTAATGAAAAACTGTTTTTT.

The V and J genes are TRBV5-5 and TRBJ2-2; possibly TRBD1 for D (5 bases). This CDR3 contains 16 residues. Germline V gives CDR1 SGHKS, CDR2 YYEKEE (reference sequence). The ends were cut back, 4 bases at V and 7 bases at J, with 20 bases in the middle. CDR3 DNA sequence: TGTGCCAGCAGCGCGTTTGGGGCATCCAACGTCGGGGAGCTGTTTTTT. It yields the protein CASSAFGASNVGELFF.

The CDR3 DNA sequence: TGTGCCAGCAGCTTCACCCCTCTTACTAGCGGGGGGGCCGGGGAGCTGTTTTTT. Translating it yields CASSFTPLTSGGAGELFF. The chain recombines TRBV11-2 with TRBJ2-2, with 13 positions matching TRBD2. From germline, CDR1 is SGHAT and CDR2 FQNNGV. CDR3 length: 18 amino acids. With V trimmed by 3 bases and J by 6 bases, 10 bases remained unmatched.

The chain links TRBV6-1 to TRBJ1-6, with D hard to call. Germline CDR1 MNHNS, CDR2 SASEGT. This CDR3 spans 14 amino acids. The V gene lost 6 bases and the J gene lost 9 bases, with 15 bases spanning the gap. CDR3 protein: CASRGGGVSSPLHF. The CDR3, as DNA: TGTGCCAGCAGAGGCGGCGGGGTTAGTTCACCCCTCCACTTT.

J is TRBJ1-4 and V is TRBV28, with D possibly TRBD1 on 5 matching bases. Germline-derived CDR1 and CDR2 are MDHEN and SYDVKM. This CDR3 contains 17 residues. V was clipped by 6 bases and J by 1 base, with 18 bases between them. The CDR3 DNA follows: TGTGCCAGCAGCCAGGGCGCTTCGTCCAGAACTAATGAAAAACTGTTTTTT. This codes for CASSQGASSRTNEKLFF. Combining the CDR3 with reference TRBV28 and TRBJ1-4 gives the whole variable domain DVKVTQSSRYLVKRTGEKVFLECVQDMDHENMFWYRQDPGLGLRLIYFSYDVKMKEKGDIPEGYSVSREKKERFSLILESASTNQTSMYLCASSQGASSRTNEKLFFGSGTQLSVL.

This chain uses TRBV6-4 with TRBJ1-1; 7 bases align to TRBD1. The CDR3 length is 19 residues. V shed 1 base, J shed 8 bases, and the junction held 22 bases outside the gene matches. The V gene's germline CDR1 is MRHNA and CDR2 SNTAGT. Here the CDR3 DNA reads TGTGCCAGCAGTGACTTAAGAAACGGACAGGCCCCCAGGGGACTGGAAGCTTTCTTT. Amino acids: CASSDLRNGQAPRGLEAFF.

The genes are TRBV30 and TRBJ2-5; 8 positions match TRBD2. J gave up 1 base and V 5 bases, and 9 bases lay outside the gene matches. CDR3 size: 15 residues. Germline values: CDR1 GTSNPN, CDR2 SVGIG (reference sequence). The DNA for the CDR3 is TGTGCCTGGGCCGCCGGGGCGGGGGGCCAAGAGACCCAGTACTTC. This encodes CAWAAGAGGQETQYF.

The chain links TRBV7-9 to TRBJ2-5; 13 positions agree with TRBD2. The CDR3 covers 16 residues. The germline CDR1 and CDR2 sequences are SEHNR and FQNEAQ (reference sequence). Trimming cost V 2 bases and J 4 bases; bases outside gene matches: 4. CDR3 coding DNA: TGTGCCAGCAGCTTAACTAGCGGGGGGGCCTCAGAGACCCAGTACTTC. It is translated as CASSLTSGGASETQYF. Full variable domain (missing parts from reference TRBV7-9 and TRBJ2-5): DTGVSQNPRHKITKRGQNVTFRCDPISEHNRLYWYRQTLGQGPEFLTYFQNEAQLEKSRLLSDRFSAERPKGSFSTLEIQRTEQGDSAMYLCASSLTSGGASETQYFGPGTRLLVL.

The gene calls are TRBV7-9 and TRBJ1-1; D is ambiguous. V shed 1 base and J shed 0 bases, with 6 bases lying between them. Germline-derived CDR1 and CDR2 are SEHNR and FQNEAQ (reference sequence). This CDR3 spans 14 amino acids. The CDR3 DNA follows: TGTGCCAGCAGCTTAGGTCAGTTGAACACTGAAGCTTTCTTT. It specifies CASSLGQLNTEAFF.

The V gene is TRBV5-4, the J gene TRBJ1-2; TRBD1 matches at 10 bases. J gave up 1 base and V 5 bases, and 8 bases lay outside the gene matches. The CDR3 is 16 amino acids. Germline CDR1 reads SGHNT; CDR2 reads YYREEE (reference sequence). The CDR3 region is CASRPTGGSINYGYTF. CDR3 nucleotides: TGTGCCAGCAGGCCGACAGGGGGCTCTATTAACTATGGCTACACCTTC.

The V call is TRBV27, the J call TRBJ2-3, with D tentatively TRBD2 (5 bases). This CDR3 is 15 amino acids long. Germline lookup yields CDR1 MNHEY and CDR2 SMNVEV (reference sequence). The germline V and J ends were trimmed by 7 bases and 0 bases, with 14 bases remaining between them. CDR3 amino acids: CASTTASLSTDTQYF. CDR3 DNA: TGTGCCAGCACCACCGCTAGCCTGAGCACAGATACGCAGTATTTT.

The CDR3 is CASSYETSGGAEQFF. CDR3 coding DNA: TGTGCCAGCAGTTACGAGACTAGCGGGGGGGCTGAGCAGTTCTTC. The V call is TRBV6-5, the J call TRBJ2-1; TRBD2 matches 14 bases. The CDR3 runs 15 residues. J lost 9 bases, V lost 2 bases, and 3 bases had no gene match. Germline V gene data show CDR1 as MNHEY and CDR2 as SVGAGI.

This clone was recorded a few times. The sample has other DNA sequences that encode this CDR3 too. The chain is built from TRBV29-1 and TRBJ2-1; 10 nucleotides line up with TRBD2. The CDR3 extends over 20 amino acids. The germline gives CDR1 SQVTM, CDR2 ANQGSEA. The trim removed 2 bases at V and 6 bases at J, leaving 22 bases unmatched. The CDR3 DNA sequence: TGCAGCGTTGAATACTACTTGGGACAAGCGGGGGGGCCCCATGGCAATGAGCAGTTCTTC. Translating gives CSVEYYLGQAGGPHGNEQFF.

This clone is a singleton in its sample. This chain links TRBV7-8 with TRBJ1-2; D remains unclear. Trimming took 5 bases from V and 3 from J, leaving 10 bases between them. Germline lookup yields CDR1 SGHVS and CDR2 FQNEAQ. The CDR3 is made up of 13 amino acids. CDR3 sequence: CASSSAGYYGYTF. CDR3 DNA sequence: TGTGCCAGCAGCAGCGCGGGATACTATGGCTACACCTTC.

This sequence joins TRBV30 and TRBJ1-2; the D is unclear. CDR1 and CDR2 (germline): GTSNPN, SVGIG (reference sequence). This CDR3 comprises 12 residues. V lost 2 bases and J 4 bases, leaving 8 bases between the germline ends. The CDR3 region has the DNA TGTGCCTGGAGTTACTCGGGCTATGGCTACACCTTC. Its protein product is CAWSYSGYGYTF.

The chain is built from TRBV6-5 and TRBJ2-7, with 9 bases identical to TRBD1. The germline CDR1 and CDR2 sequences are MNHEY and SVGAGI. The junction had 9 bases not matched to a gene; V was cut back by 7 bases and J by 5 bases. This CDR3 has 14 amino acids. The CDR3 reads CASTGGQGIHEQYF. CDR3 coding DNA: TGTGCCAGCACGGGGGGACAGGGAATCCACGAGCAGTACTTC.

The chain uses TRBV19 and TRBJ1-1; D not resolved. Trimming took 7 bases from V and 6 from J, leaving 15 bases between them. In germline, CDR1 is LNHDA, CDR2 SQIVND (reference sequence). This CDR3 is built from 13 residues. The CDR3 DNA follows: TGTGCCAGTATCGCGCGGAGGCATCCTGAAGCTTTCTTT. The encoded protein is CASIARRHPEAFF.

This clone showed up just a few times. The CDR3 region is CASSEIVGGQDQETQYF. Written as DNA, the CDR3 is TGTGCCAGCAGTGAAATAGTGGGGGGACAGGACCAAGAGACCCAGTACTTC. This rearrangement joins TRBV2 to TRBJ2-5; 8 positions agree with TRBD1. The CDR3 runs to 17 residues. CDR1 and CDR2 from the germline V gene are SNHLY and FYNNEI. Losses at the gene ends were 2 bases for V and 0 bases for J; bases not matched to a gene: 8.

This chain uses TRBV7-2 with TRBJ1-4, with 9 positions matching TRBD1. The CDR3 contains 16 residues. Germline CDR1 SGHTA, CDR2 FQGNSA. V was pared by 3 bases and J by 4 bases, with 6 bases of the junction left unmatched. Here the CDR3 DNA reads TGTGCCAGCAGCTTTAACAGGGGGCTGGGTAATGAAAAACTGTTTTTT. This translates into CASSFNRGLGNEKLFF.

The chain carries TRBV5-1 and TRBJ2-7, with 7 bases lining up with TRBD1. The ends lost 4 bases at V and 7 bases at J; junction bases unmatched: 11. CDR3 length: 14 amino acids. Germline V lookup: CDR1 SGHRS, CDR2 YFSETQ. In DNA, the CDR3 is TGCGCCAGCAGCATGACAGGGCGGGCCGGGGAGCAGTACTTC. Protein product: CASSMTGRAGEQYF. Supplemented by reference TRBV5-1 and TRBJ2-7, the full variable domain reads KAGVTQTPRYLIKTRGQQVTLSCSPISGHRSVSWYQQTPGQGLQFLFEYFSETQRNKGNFPGRFSGRQFSNSRSEMNVSTLELGDSALYLCASSMTGRAGEQYFGPGTRLTVT.